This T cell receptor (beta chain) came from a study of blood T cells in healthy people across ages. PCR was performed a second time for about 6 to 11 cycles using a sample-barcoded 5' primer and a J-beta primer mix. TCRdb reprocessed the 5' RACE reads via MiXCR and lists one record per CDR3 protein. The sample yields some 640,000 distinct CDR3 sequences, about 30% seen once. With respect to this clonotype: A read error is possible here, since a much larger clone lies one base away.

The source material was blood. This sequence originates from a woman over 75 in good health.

CDR3 DNA: TGTGCCAGCAGCTGGGGGAGGGTCCGTGCTTTCTTT. The encoded protein is CASSWGRVRAFF. V is TRBV7-2 and J is TRBJ1-1; possible D gene TRBD1, 5 bases. Germline loops: CDR1 SGHTA, CDR2 FQGNSA. V was trimmed by 4 bases and J by 11 bases, leaving 14 bases between them. The CDR3 contains 12 residues.